This is a list of T cell receptor beta chains from one sample in a study of T cells in Graves' hyperthyroidism and ophthalmopathy. TCRdb reprocessed the multiplex PCR reads with MiXCR, giving one entry per CDR3 protein. The sample includes a few hundred thousand distinct CDR3 sequences, 20% to 25% of them seen just once. The source material was blood. Source of these receptors: a woman aged 70-85 years with Graves' ophthalmopathy. CDR3s include the opening cysteine and the closing phenylalanine or tryptophan. The order of the fields is clone size, V gene, J gene, D gene, CDR3 DNA, CDR3 protein. D genes are given only for firm matches. For some rows the clone size is stated as once, few or many, or as a class when expanded; others skip it.

once	TRBV20-1	TRBJ2-7	TRBD2	TGCAGTGCCACCGGACTAGCGGGAGTGTACGAGCAGTACTTC	CSATGLAGVYEQYF
few	TRBV7-9	TRBJ2-4	NA	TGTGCCAGCAGCCCCAGGGGCTCACGCCACATTCAGTACTTC	CASSPRGSRHIQYF
few	TRBV19	TRBJ2-5	TRBD1	TGTGCCAGTAGTGCTCGGGACAGGGGCTCCCACGGTGGGACCCAGTACTTC	CASSARDRGSHGGTQYF
few	TRBV5-1	TRBJ2-3	NA	TGCGCCAGCAGCGCGGGACCCAGCACAGATACGCAGTATTTT	CASSAGPSTDTQYF
few	TRBV20-1	TRBJ1-1	NA	TGCAGTGCAGAGGTTTTCATGAACACTGAAGCTTTCTTT	CSAEVFMNTEAFF
few	TRBV4-1	TRBJ2-3	TRBD2	TGCGCCAGCAGCCAAGATCCCGCGGGAGCAGATACGCAGTATTTT	CASSQDPAGADTQYF
few	TRBV2	TRBJ2-6	NA	TGTGCCAGCGCAGGGTTGGGGGCCAACGTCCTGACTTTC	CASAGLGANVLTF
NA	TRBV5-1	TRBJ1-4	NA	TGCGCCAGCAGCTTGCATCAGTCCTCTAATGAAAAACTGTTTTTT	CASSLHQSSNEKLFF
few	TRBV10-1	TRBJ2-1	TRBD2	TGCGCCAGCAGTCGAACGACTAGCGGGAGGAAATCGGGTAACGATGAGCAGTTCTTC	CASSRTTSGRKSGNDEQFF
many	TRBV2	TRBJ1-1	NA	TGTGCCAGCAGTGAATTGGAGAACACTGAAGCTTTCTTT	CASSELENTEAFF
many	TRBV28	TRBJ2-7	NA	TGTGCCAGCAGTTTTTGGGGGGCGCAGCAGTACTTC	CASSFWGAQQYF
few	TRBV5-1	TRBJ2-3	TRBD2	TGCGCCAGCAGCTTTGGGCTAGCGGGCACAGATACGCAGTATTTT	CASSFGLAGTDTQYF
NA	TRBV28	TRBJ2-7	TRBD2	TGTGCCAGCAGTTTATGGTCTAGCGGGAGAACTTACGAGCAGTACTTC	CASSLWSSGRTYEQYF
many	TRBV12-3/TRBV12-4	TRBJ2-7	NA	TGTGCCAGCAGTCCGGGACCATCCTTGGGGTCCTACGAGCAGTACTTC	CASSPGPSLGSYEQYF
few	TRBV6-5	TRBJ1-5	NA	TGTGCCAGCAGTTACTCAAGGGGGGGAGGTCAGCCCCAGCATTTT	CASSYSRGGGQPQHF
NA	TRBV6-1	TRBJ1-2	TRBD1	TGTGCCAGCAGTCCGCGGACAGGGTTTAATGGCTACACCTTC	CASSPRTGFNGYTF
NA	TRBV29-1	TRBJ1-2	TRBD1	TGCAGCGTTGTTAGGGGGCGATCCTATGGCTACACCTTC	CSVVRGRSYGYTF
many	TRBV20-1	TRBJ2-7	TRBD2	TGCAGTGCTAGAGGGACTAGCGGGCTCAGCTCCTACGAGCAGTACTTC	CSARGTSGLSSYEQYF
few	TRBV5-1	TRBJ1-6	NA	TGCGCCAGCAGCCCGGGAATGGGAAGTAATTCACCCCTCCACTTT	CASSPGMGSNSPLHF
few	TRBV5-1	TRBJ1-2	NA	TGCGCCAGCAGCCCCGGTGGTGGAGTTCGGGGATATGGCTACACCTTC	CASSPGGGVRGYGYTF
few	TRBV12-3/TRBV12-4	TRBJ2-7	NA	TGTGCCAGCAGTGGGGGACGGGTGCAGTACTTC	CASSGGRVQYF
NA	TRBV7-9	TRBJ1-1	NA	TGTGCCAGCAGCTTAGCGGGGGGCAGGCTAAACACTGAAGCTTTCTTT	CASSLAGGRLNTEAFF
many	TRBV5-5	TRBJ1-5	NA	TGTGCCAGCAGTTATCTGCAGGGGAGGAATCAGCCCCAGCATTTT	CASSYLQGRNQPQHF
many	TRBV2	TRBJ2-3	TRBD2	TGTGCCAGCAGTGCTTTGTCTGGGAGGGTTGATACGCAGTATTTT	CASSALSGRVDTQYF
NA	TRBV7-2	TRBJ2-2	NA	TGTGCCAGCAGCTTAAGGGCAGGGGGGGAACCCGGGGAGCTGTTTTTT	CASSLRAGGEPGELFF
many	TRBV24-1	TRBJ2-1	TRBD1	TGTGCCACCAGTTGGGCAGGGGGTACCAATGAGCAGTTCTTC	CATSWAGGTNEQFF
few	TRBV19	TRBJ2-3	NA	TGTGCCAGTAGTATCGGGGCGGGCACAGATACGCAGTATTTT	CASSIGAGTDTQYF
many	TRBV30	TRBJ2-7	TRBD1	TGTGCCTTCGACAGGGCAGGCTACGAGCAGTACTTC	CAFDRAGYEQYF
few	TRBV5-1	TRBJ1-1	NA	TGCGCCAGCAGCTTGGCCGCCAGGCCTAACACTGAAGCTTTCTTT	CASSLAARPNTEAFF
few	TRBV18	TRBJ2-1	NA	TGTGCCAGCTCCCCGGTTCTCGACAATGAGCAGTTCTTC	CASSPVLDNEQFF
NA	TRBV7-2	TRBJ2-1	NA	TGTGCCAGCAGCACCCCAACAGGGTCCTACAATGAGCAGTTCTTC	CASSTPTGSYNEQFF
few	TRBV19	TRBJ1-1	NA	TGTGCCAGTGCAAGGACAGAGCCTTTCACTGAAGCTTTCTTT	CASARTEPFTEAFF
NA	TRBV5-1	TRBJ2-3	TRBD2	TGCGCCAGCAGGCCTAGCGGGACCCGCCCAGATACGCAGTATTTT	CASRPSGTRPDTQYF
few	TRBV24-1	TRBJ2-3	TRBD1	TGTGCCACCAGTGACCCCGGACAGGGGCGCTCGTTGGTTTTCCTCCTCACAGATACGCAGTATTTT	CATSDPGQGRSLVFLLTDTQYF
few	TRBV7-2	TRBJ2-5	NA	TGTGCCAGCAGCTTTAGCAGGGGGGGTGTGAATCCCCAGTACTTC	CASSFSRGGVNPQYF
NA	TRBV27	TRBJ1-2	NA	TGTGCCAGCAGTTTCGGTACAGGGTATGGCTGCACCTTC	CASSFGTGYGCTF
NA	TRBV3-1	TRBJ1-6	NA	TGTGCCAGCAGCCAAGAAGCGGGGATCAGTAATTCACCCCTCCACTTT	CASSQEAGISNSPLHF
few	TRBV15	TRBJ2-5	TRBD1	TGTGCCACCAGCAGAGATCCAGGGGGCGGTGAGACCCAGTACTTC	CATSRDPGGGETQYF
few	TRBV5-1	TRBJ2-7	TRBD2	TGCGCCAGCAGCTTGGGGCTAGCGGCCACGGGGGAGCAGTACTTC	CASSLGLAATGEQYF
many	TRBV3-1	TRBJ2-1	NA	TGTGCCAGCAGAGCGATAGGGGAGCAGTTCTTC	CASRAIGEQFF
NA	TRBV5-1	TRBJ2-2	TRBD2	TGCGCCAGCAGCTTGGGAGCGGGAGCGGTAACCGGGGAGCTGTTTTTT	CASSLGAGAVTGELFF
many	TRBV28	TRBJ1-6	NA	TGTGCCAGCAGCCCCGGGGGGTATAATTCACCCCTCCACTTT	CASSPGGYNSPLHF
NA	TRBV19	TRBJ2-7	NA	TGTGCCAGTAGCCTCTCGGTTTGGGGGACATCCTACGAGCAGTACTTC	CASSLSVWGTSYEQYF